The TCR beta chain under discussion was sequenced for a study of blood T cell repertoires in COVID-19. Whole-study context: COVID-19 samples from acute and convalescent phases originated in the United States, Italy and Spain.

This CDR3 is 16 amino acids long. The germline V gene encodes CDR1 MNHEY and CDR2 SMNVEV (reference sequence). V lost 7 bases to trimming and J lost 3 bases; unmatched junction nucleotides: 9. Authors' data handling: Using reference gene primer amplification, nucleated cell counts were estimated. Data came from immunoSEQ multiplex PCR; TCRdb stores just in-frame clones and leaves some out. For V, J and clone size, that table is used; D and trimming come from the DNA. The sample gives roughly 54,000 clones, less than 90% of which show up once; about 2.7% is in the top ten. Sequences were obtained from peripheral blood. This clonotype originated in a man aged 50-59 years with acute or convalescent COVID-19. The chain has TRBV27 and TRBJ2-5; TRBD2 matches at 12 bases. This chain's CDR3 is CASKTSGRWGEETQYF. The CDR3 nucleotides read TGTGCCAGCAAAACTAGCGGGAGGTGGGGCGAAGAGACCCAGTACTTC.